One sample yielded the 21 T cell receptor beta chains listed below, sequenced in a study of response to subunit inactivated influenza vaccine. A single record per CDR3 protein comes from TCRdb applying MiXCR to the RT-PCR reads. Of 650,000 or so distinct CDR3 sequences detected, approximately 15% appear once; the ten largest clones hold 7.5% to 8%. Source: PBMCs from blood, taken less than 15 days before vaccination. These receptors all stem from a man aged 50 or older who received an inactivated influenza vaccine.

The chain couples TRBV29-1 to TRBJ2-5; 7 bases align to TRBD2. CDR3 length equals 14 residues. The V segment lost 4 bases and the J segment 5 bases; nucleotides outside the gene matches: 10. Germline V gene lookup returns CDR1 SQVTM and CDR2 ANQGSEA. The CDR3 region is CSVAPGGSVETQYF. In DNA form, the CDR3 reads TGCAGCGTTGCCCCCGGGGGGTCGGTTGAGACCCAGTACTTC.

CDR3 residues: CASSPGGGQEPSLAKNIQYF. CDR3 nucleotides: TGCGCCAGCTCTCCAGGGGGGGGACAGGAACCCTCCTTAGCCAAAAACATTCAGTACTTC. The chain couples TRBV5-1 to TRBJ2-4; a possible D gene is TRBD1 (8 bases). The V gene's germline CDR1 is SGHRS and CDR2 YFSETQ. This CDR3 region has 20 residues. V was pared by 7 bases and J by 0 bases, with 29 bases between.

This clonotype was detected a few times. The rearrangement joins TRBV6-2 or TRBV6-3 to TRBJ2-5, with TRBD2 identical over 7 bases. The V gene end was trimmed by 2 bases and the J gene end by 3 bases; junction bases not matched to a gene: 6. The CDR3 loop spans 15 amino acids. Looked up from germline, CDR1 is MNHEY and CDR2 is SVGEGT. CDR3 amino acids: CASSYAASGEETQYF. DNA of the CDR3: TGTGCCAGCAGTTACGCGGCTAGCGGAGAAGAGACCCAGTACTTC.

This clonotype was observed at least ten times. This chain links TRBV5-1 with TRBJ1-2; 11 bases align to TRBD1. The CDR3 loop spans 17 amino acids. V lost 4 bases, J lost 1 base, and 9 bases stayed unmatched. Germline loops: CDR1 SGHRS, CDR2 YFSETQ. The CDR3 DNA reads TGCGCCAGCAGCCAGACCGGGACAGGGGGTCTTAACTATGGCTACACCTTC. It codes for CASSQTGTGGLNYGYTF.

The chain joins TRBV5-1 to TRBJ2-1; 12 positions match TRBD2. V shed 4 bases, J shed 10 bases, and the junction held 9 bases outside the gene matches. The CDR3 contains 15 residues. The V gene's germline CDR1 is SGHRS and CDR2 YFSETQ. CDR3: CASSLASGRAREQFF. The CDR3 region has the DNA TGCGCCAGCAGCCTAGCTAGCGGGAGGGCCAGGGAGCAGTTCTTC.

This clonotype was recorded many times. This chain connects TRBV7-6 to TRBJ2-7; D not resolved. The CDR3 covers 12 residues. The germline CDR1 and CDR2 sequences are SGHVS and FNYEAQ. The germline V and J ends were trimmed by 4 bases and 6 bases, with 10 bases remaining between them. The CDR3 reads CASSSPITEQYF. CDR3 in DNA: TGTGCCAGCAGCTCACCTATAACCGAGCAGTACTTC. Together with reference TRBV7-6 and TRBJ2-7, the CDR3 gives the full variable domain: GAGVSQSPRYKVTKRGQDVALRCDPISGHVSLYWYRQALGQGPEFLTYFNYEAQQDKSGLPNDRFSAERPEGSISTLTIQRTEQRDSAMYRCASSSPITEQYFGPGTRLTVT.

This clonotype was observed at least ten times. V gene TRBV7-2 combines with J gene TRBJ2-3; 8 bases are shared with TRBD2. V lost 2 bases, J lost 6 bases, and 13 bases stayed unmatched. In germline, CDR1 is SGHTA, CDR2 FQGNSA. The CDR3 is 17 residues long. In DNA, the CDR3 is TGTGCCAGCAGCTTAATGTTTGTCGGGCGGGAGGAGGATACGCAGTATTTT. This codes for CASSLMFVGREEDTQYF.

The sample holds a few counts of this clonotype. The chain is built from TRBV10-3 and TRBJ2-3; D perhaps matches TRBD2 (5 bases). V gave up 6 bases and J gave up 5 bases, with 6 bases separating them. Germline loops: CDR1 ENHRY, CDR2 SYGVKD. The CDR3 length is 11 residues. CDR3 sequence: CAIRGRDTQYF. The DNA of the CDR3 is TGTGCCATCAGGGGGAGAGATACGCAGTATTTT.

This clonotype was observed at least ten times. V and J are TRBV20-1 and TRBJ2-1; 8 bases align to TRBD2. Germline V CDR1 and CDR2: DFQATT, SNEGSKA (reference sequence). The junction had 7 bases not matched to a gene; V was cut back by 6 bases and J by 6 bases. There are 13 residues in the CDR3. CDR3 nucleotides: TGCAGTGCCAAGAGCGGGAGCGGCAATGAGCAGTTCTTC. Its translation: CSAKSGSGNEQFF.

This clonotype has more than one count but fewer than ten. The chain has TRBV30 and TRBJ2-1, with 13 bases aligning to TRBD2. From germline, CDR1 is GTSNPN and CDR2 SVGIG (reference sequence). This CDR3 is 13 amino acids long. Unmatched junction bases numbered 7, after V lost 2 bases and J lost 15 bases. The CDR3: CAWSPGLAGLLFF. DNA for the CDR3: TGTGCCTGGAGTCCGGGACTAGCGGGACTCTTGTTCTTC. The whole variable domain, remainder taken from reference TRBV30 and TRBJ2-1, is SQTIHQWPATLVQPVGSPLSLECTVEGTSNPNLYWYRQAAGRGLQLLFYSVGIGQISSEVPQNLSASRPQDRQFILSSKKLLLSDSGFYLCAWSPGLAGLLFFGPGTRLTVL.

This sequence joins TRBV27 and TRBJ2-1; D assignment may be TRBD1 or TRBD2 (5 bases each). With 3 bases removed from V and 7 bases from J, the gap between germline ends came to 16 bases. The CDR3 has 15 residues. The germline gives CDR1 MNHEY, CDR2 SMNVEV (reference sequence). The CDR3 DNA sequence: TGTGCCAGCAGTTTGGGGACCTCCTTGGGGAATGAGCAGTTCTTC. This codes for CASSLGTSLGNEQFF.

In its sample, this clonotype was seen a few times. The rearrangement joins TRBV14 to TRBJ2-1; D possibly corresponds to TRBD2 (6 bases). Germline V CDR1 and CDR2: SGHDN, FVKESK. Trimming took 2 bases from V and 12 from J, leaving 14 bases between them. The CDR3 spans 13 residues. This chain's CDR3 is CASSQWTEGGQFF. The CDR3 nucleotides read TGTGCCAGCAGCCAATGGACGGAGGGTGGGCAGTTCTTC. Filled out from reference TRBV14 and TRBJ2-1, the complete variable domain reads EAGVTQFPSHSVIEKGQTVTLRCDPISGHDNLYWYRRVMGKEIKFLLHFVKESKQDESGMPNNRFLAERTGGTYSTLKVQPAELEDSGVYFCASSQWTEGGQFFGPGTRLTVL.

A few counts support this clonotype. The chain joins TRBV28 to TRBJ2-1; the D gene is possibly TRBD2 (5 bases). The germline gives CDR1 MDHEN, CDR2 SYDVKM. Trimming pared 3 bases from V and 4 bases from J, leaving 16 bases between. The CDR3 contains 16 residues. This CDR3 reads CASSFLGDGGYNEQFF. The CDR3 DNA follows: TGTGCCAGCAGTTTTTTAGGAGATGGAGGTTACAATGAGCAGTTCTTC.

This clonotype was detected many times. The rearrangement uses TRBV11-2 and TRBJ2-1; 7 positions match TRBD2. With V trimmed by 0 bases and J by 0 bases, 8 bases remained unmatched. The CDR3 spans 18 residues. Germline CDR1 SGHAT, CDR2 FQNNGV. The CDR3 loop is CASSLEGSSGYSYNEQFF. Written as DNA, the CDR3 is TGTGCCAGCAGCTTAGAGGGGTCTAGCGGATACTCCTACAATGAGCAGTTCTTC.

The chain joins TRBV28 to TRBJ1-3; 7 bases fit TRBD1. This CDR3 contains 15 residues. The junction had 4 bases not matched to a gene; V was cut back by 3 bases and J by 2 bases. In germline, CDR1 is MDHEN, CDR2 SYDVKM. As DNA, the CDR3 is TGTGCCAGCAGTTTCCGAGACAGGGCTGGAAACACCATATATTTT. As protein: CASSFRDRAGNTIYF.

On this clonotype: Given a much more abundant clone one base away, this may be a read error. This chain joins TRBV7-2 and TRBJ1-2; the match to TRBD1 covers 10 bases. Germline values: CDR1 SGHTA, CDR2 FQGNSA. The CDR3 extends over 14 amino acids. DNA for the CDR3: TGTGCCAGCTGCTTAGGGACAGGGGTCTATGGCTACACCTTC. This translates into CASCLGTGVYGYTF.

This clonotype was picked up a small number of times. The J gene is TRBJ2-1, the V gene TRBV29-1; the match to TRBD1 covers 7 bases. The CDR3 runs to 16 residues. CDR1 and CDR2 from the germline V gene are SQVTM and ANQGSEA. With V trimmed by 7 bases and J by 0 bases, 12 bases remained unmatched. The CDR3 DNA reads TGCAGCGCCGAAAGACAGGGCCGGTCCTCCTACAATGAGCAGTTCTTC. Amino acid sequence: CSAERQGRSSYNEQFF.

In this sample, this clonotype turned up a few times. The chain carries TRBV28 and TRBJ1-5; D gene unclear. CDR1 and CDR2 from the germline V gene are MDHEN and SYDVKM. CDR3 length equals 14 residues. The V end was cut by 2 bases, the J end by 4 bases, with 9 bases between. The CDR3 sequence is CASSLGPRNQPQHF. Written as DNA, the CDR3 is TGTGCCAGCAGTTTAGGTCCGAGGAATCAGCCCCAGCATTTT.

There are a few counts of this clonotype. The genes are TRBV20-1 and TRBJ2-7; 10 nucleotides agree with TRBD2. V shed 2 bases, J shed 4 bases, and the junction held 8 bases outside the gene matches. The CDR3 extends over 15 amino acids. CDR1 is DFQATT and CDR2 is SNEGSKA in the germline V gene (reference sequence). The CDR3: CSARLPSGSSYEQYF. The DNA of the CDR3 is TGCAGTGCTAGACTTCCTAGCGGGAGTAGTTACGAGCAGTACTTC.

The chain has TRBV7-8 and TRBJ2-1, with D unresolved. This CDR3 region has 12 residues. Trimming left V 2 bases short and J 6 bases short, with 5 bases between. From germline, CDR1 is SGHVS and CDR2 FQNEAQ. CDR3 sequence: CASSLLVNEQFF. CDR3 nucleotide sequence: TGTGCCAGCAGCTTACTAGTCAATGAGCAGTTCTTC.

This clonotype was seen a few times. The chain uses TRBV13 and TRBJ2-5; D could derive from TRBD1 or TRBD2 (5 bases each). Trimming took off 5 bases at V and 0 bases at J, with 10 bases between the two ends. This CDR3 has 14 residues. Germline assignment: CDR1 PRHDT and CDR2 FYEKMQ (reference sequence). DNA for the CDR3: TGTGCCAGCAGCGAGGGACGGTACCAAGAGACCCAGTACTTC. Translation: CASSEGRYQETQYF.